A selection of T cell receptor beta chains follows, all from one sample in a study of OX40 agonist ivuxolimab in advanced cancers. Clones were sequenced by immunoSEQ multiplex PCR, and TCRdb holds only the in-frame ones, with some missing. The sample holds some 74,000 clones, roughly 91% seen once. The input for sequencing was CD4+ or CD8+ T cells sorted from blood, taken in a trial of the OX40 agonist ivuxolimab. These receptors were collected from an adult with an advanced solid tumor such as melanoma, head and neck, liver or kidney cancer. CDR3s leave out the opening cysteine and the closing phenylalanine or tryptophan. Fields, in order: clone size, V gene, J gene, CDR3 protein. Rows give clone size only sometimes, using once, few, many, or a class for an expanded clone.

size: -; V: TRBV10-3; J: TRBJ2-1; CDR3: AISGGSGHSYNEQF
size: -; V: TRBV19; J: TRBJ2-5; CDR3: ASSPTPGTGTETQY
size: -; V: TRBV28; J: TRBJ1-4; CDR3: ASSLPGPSITNEKLF
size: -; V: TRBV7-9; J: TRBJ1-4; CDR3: ASRQQGSNEKLF
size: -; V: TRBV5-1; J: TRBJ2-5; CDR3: ASSLGIVAETQY
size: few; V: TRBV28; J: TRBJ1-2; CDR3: ASRPGGSYGYT
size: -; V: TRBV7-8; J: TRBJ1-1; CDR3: ASKPYMGTGMNTEAF
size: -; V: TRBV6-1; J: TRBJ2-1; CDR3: ATTPQPTGGEQF
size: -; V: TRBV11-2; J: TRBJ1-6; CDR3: ASSLELRAGHSPLH
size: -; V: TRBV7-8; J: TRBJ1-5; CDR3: ASSLVGLNQPQH
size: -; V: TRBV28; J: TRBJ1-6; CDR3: ASRSGTGRSPLH
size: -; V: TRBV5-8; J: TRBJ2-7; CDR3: ASSSGQGSYEQY
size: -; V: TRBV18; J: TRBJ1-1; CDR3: ASSPGRTNTEAF
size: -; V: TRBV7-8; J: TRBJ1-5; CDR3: ASSLAVYSNQPQH
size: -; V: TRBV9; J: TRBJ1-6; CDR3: ASSVVGLDNSPLH
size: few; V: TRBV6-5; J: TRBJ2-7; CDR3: ASSLTQGVQY
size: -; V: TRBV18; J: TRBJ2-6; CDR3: ASSLVAETGSGANVLT
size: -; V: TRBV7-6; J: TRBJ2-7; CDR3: ASSLGLASEQY
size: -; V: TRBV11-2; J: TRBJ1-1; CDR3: ASSRDRGLAEAF
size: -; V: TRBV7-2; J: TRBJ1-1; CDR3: ASSLLGANTEAF
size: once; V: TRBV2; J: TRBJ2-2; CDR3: ASTRLAGGNTGELF
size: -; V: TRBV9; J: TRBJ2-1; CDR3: ASSPPVGGNEQF
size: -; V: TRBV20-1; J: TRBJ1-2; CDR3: SATHDDGYT
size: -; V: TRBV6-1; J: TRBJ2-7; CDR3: ASRQGAPSYEQY
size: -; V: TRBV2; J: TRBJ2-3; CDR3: ASMERQGWADTQY
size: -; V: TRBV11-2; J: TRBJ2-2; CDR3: ASSYYPGLATGELF
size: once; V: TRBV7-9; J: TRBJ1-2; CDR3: ASSFSRSYGYT
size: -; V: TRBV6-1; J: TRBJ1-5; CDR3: ASSPPLTGDQPQH